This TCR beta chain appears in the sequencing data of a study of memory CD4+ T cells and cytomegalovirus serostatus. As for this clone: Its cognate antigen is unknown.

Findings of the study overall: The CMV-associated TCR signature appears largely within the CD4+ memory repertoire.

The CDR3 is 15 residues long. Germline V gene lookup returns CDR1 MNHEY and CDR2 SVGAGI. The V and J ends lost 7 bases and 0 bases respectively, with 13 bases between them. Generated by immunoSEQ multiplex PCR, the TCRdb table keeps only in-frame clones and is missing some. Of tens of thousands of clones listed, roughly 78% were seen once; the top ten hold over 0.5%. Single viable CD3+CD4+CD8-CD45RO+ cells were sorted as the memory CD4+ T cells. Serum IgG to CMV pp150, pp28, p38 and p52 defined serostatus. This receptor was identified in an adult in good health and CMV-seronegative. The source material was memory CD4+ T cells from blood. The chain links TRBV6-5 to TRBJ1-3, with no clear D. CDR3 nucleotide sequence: TGTGCCAGCACACGGACTCCAGGCTCTGGAAACACCATATATTTT. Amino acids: CASTRTPGSGNTIYF.